This TCR beta chain was sequenced for a study of blood T cell repertoires in COVID-19. The CDR3 sequence is 16 residues long. Trimming removed 0 bases from V and 3 bases from J, with 12 bases in between. Profiling relied on immunoSEQ multiplex PCR, and the TCRdb table lists in-frame clones only, not all of them. The sample consists of under 300,000 clones, 75% to 90% of them appearing once. Participant reports of clinical history set cohort assignment. The sequencing sample was made of PBMCs or T cells enriched from blood (not recorded which). This chain uses TRBV5-3 with TRBJ1-4; D might be TRBD1 (6 bases). TRBV5-3 has ORF status, its function being uncertain. The clonotype comes from a woman aged 25 to 45 with acute COVID-19. CDR3 DNA sequence: TGTGCCAGAAGCTTGGACCTAGGGGGTTCTAATGAAAAACTGTTTTTT. Protein: CARSLDLGGSNEKLFF.